This T cell receptor beta chain originates from a study of identifying expanded T cells in peripheral blood. Whole-study findings and limits: Over two and four weeks, about 16.4 and 19 clones changed, versus around 1.3 between replicates. Variance in clone template counts between roughly two-week samples significantly increased with total template count across all healthy donors.

Method: immunoSEQ multiplex PCR; TCRdb's copy keeps in-frame clones and lacks some. In the table there are about 82,000 clones, around 90% of which are singletons. Healthy donors had no documented immune events, such as infections, while sampled. CDR1 is LGHNA, CDR2 YNFKEQ, per germline. CDR3 size: 15 residues. The V end was cut by 4 bases, the J end by 3 bases, with 16 bases between. A note on this clone: Its antigen is unknown.

The sequenced sample consisted of blood. The genes are TRBV4-2 and TRBJ2-7; D is tentatively TRBD1 or TRBD2 (5 bases each). The clonotype originates from a person between 18 and 75 years old in good health. The CDR3 DNA sequence: TGTGCCAGCAGCCGATACCGGGACGGGAACTACGAGCAGTACTTC. It is translated as CASSRYRDGNYEQYF.